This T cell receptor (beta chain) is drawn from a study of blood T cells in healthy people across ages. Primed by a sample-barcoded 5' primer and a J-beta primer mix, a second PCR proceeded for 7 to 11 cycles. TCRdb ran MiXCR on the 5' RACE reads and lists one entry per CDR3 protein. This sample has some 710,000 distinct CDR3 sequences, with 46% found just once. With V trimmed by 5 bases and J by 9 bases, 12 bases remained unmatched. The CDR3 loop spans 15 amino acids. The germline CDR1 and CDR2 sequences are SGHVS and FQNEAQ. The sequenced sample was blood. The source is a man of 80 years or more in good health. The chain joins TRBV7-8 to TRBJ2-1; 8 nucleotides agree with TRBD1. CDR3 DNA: TGTGCCAGCAGCAACACAGGGGGAGTAATGGGTGAGCAGTTCTTC. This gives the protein CASSNTGGVMGEQFF.